The 17 T cell receptor beta chains below were found in one sample sequenced in a study of CD8+ T cells in alopecia areata. Extracted from the samples, RNA was reverse transcribed into cDNA to serve as the sequencing template. The protocol was immunoSEQ multiplex PCR, while the TCRdb copy is restricted to in-frame clones and leaves out a portion. The sample includes about 130,000 clones, roughly 50% of them seen just once. The source material was CD4+ T cells sorted from blood, sampled at week 0. The receptors stem from a human donor with alopecia areata.

The genes are TRBV7-9 and TRBJ1-2, with D perhaps matching TRBD1 (6 bases). Germline V gene lookup returns CDR1 SEHNR and CDR2 FQNEAQ (reference sequence). Deletions cut 3 bases from V and 4 bases from J, with 9 bases between. The CDR3 sequence is 13 residues long. The CDR3 DNA sequence: TGTGCCAGCAGCTTCGAGGGGGGCTATGGCTACACCTTC. It is translated as CASSFEGGYGYTF.

This clone was counted a few times. The chain employs TRBV5-6 and TRBJ1-1; D gene ambiguous. This CDR3 has 16 amino acids. Germline CDR1 reads SGHDT; CDR2 reads YYEEEE. The ends were cut back, 0 bases at V and 0 bases at J, with 12 bases in the middle. The CDR3 sequence: CASSLGSSRMNTEAFF. In DNA, the CDR3 is TGTGCCAGCAGCTTGGGTTCCTCACGCATGAACACTGAAGCTTTCTTT.

The rearrangement uses TRBV29-1 and TRBJ1-1; tentatively, D is TRBD1 (5 bases). Germline V gives CDR1 SQVTM, CDR2 ANQGSEA. The CDR3 runs to 14 residues. V was trimmed by 4 bases and J by 1 base, leaving 13 bases between them. The CDR3 region has the DNA TGCAGCGTTGGGACCCCAACAGGGAACACTGAAGCTTTCTTT. It encodes CSVGTPTGNTEAFF.

The J gene is TRBJ2-3, the V gene TRBV7-3, with 8 bases fitting TRBD1. V shed 5 bases, J shed 4 bases, and the junction held 8 bases outside the gene matches. The germline V gene has CDR1 SGHTA and CDR2 FQGTGA. CDR3 size: 15 residues. The CDR3 region has the DNA TGTGCCAGCAGCCGGCAGGGGGCTAGGGCAGATACGCAGTATTTT. It translates to CASSRQGARADTQYF. Full variable domain (rest looked up from reference TRBV7-3 and TRBJ2-3): GAGVSQTPSNKVTEKGKYVELRCDPISGHTALYWYRQSLGQGPEFLIYFQGTGAADDSGLPNDRFFAVRPEGSVSTLKIQRTERGDSAVYLCASSRQGARADTQYFGPGTRLTVL.

The chain uses TRBV5-6 and TRBJ2-3; D not resolved. Germline V gene sequence: CDR1 SGHDT, CDR2 YYEEEE. V shed 0 bases and J shed 4 bases, with 6 bases lying between them. This CDR3 contains 13 residues. This CDR3 is CASSLAFADTQYF. Written as DNA, the CDR3 is TGTGCCAGCAGCTTGGCTTTCGCAGATACGCAGTATTTT.

This clone came up a few times. This chain uses TRBV29-1 with TRBJ2-6, with D perhaps TRBD1 or TRBD2 (5 bases each). Germline CDR1 is SQVTM and CDR2 is ANQGSEA. The CDR3 is made up of 19 amino acids. The germline V and J ends were trimmed by 7 bases and 2 bases, with 27 bases remaining between them. CDR3 DNA sequence: TGCAGCGCTAGAGTATATTCGGGACCTATGAGAGCTGGGGCCAACGTCCTGACTTTC. Its protein is CSARVYSGPMRAGANVLTF.

Only a few counts were recorded for this clone. The chain recombines TRBV30 with TRBJ1-6; unclear D gene. Germline CDR1 reads GTSNPN; CDR2 reads SVGIG (reference sequence). Trimming removed 2 bases from V and 8 bases from J, with 10 bases in between. This CDR3 is 13 amino acids long. In nucleotides, the CDR3 is TGTGCCTGGAGTACGTCTGGTGATTCACCCCTCCACTTT. It specifies CAWSTSGDSPLHF. Using reference TRBV30 and TRBJ1-6 for the parts outside the CDR3, the full variable domain is SQTIHQWPATLVQPVGSPLSLECTVEGTSNPNLYWYRQAAGRGLQLLFYSVGIGQISSEVPQNLSASRPQDRQFILSSKKLLLSDSGFYLCAWSTSGDSPLHFGNGTRLTVT.

The chain combines TRBV4-1 with TRBJ1-5; perhaps TRBD1 as D (5 bases). The V end was cut by 1 base, the J end by 9 bases, with 16 bases between. Germline lookup yields CDR1 MGHRA and CDR2 YSYEKL. CDR3 size: 15 residues. The CDR3 loop reads CASSQGGPGQGPQHF. CDR3 DNA sequence: TGCGCCAGCAGCCAAGGGGGACCGGGTCAAGGGCCCCAGCATTTT.

This rearrangement joins TRBV5-1 to TRBJ1-5; D gene uncertain. Germline V gene data show CDR1 as SGHRS and CDR2 as YFSETQ. This CDR3 has 14 residues. The V gene lost 3 bases and the J gene lost 9 bases, with 16 bases spanning the gap. The CDR3 bases are TGCGCCAGCAGCTCTGGCGCGGGCATGCGGCCCCAGCATTTT. This encodes CASSSGAGMRPQHF.

The genes are TRBV30 and TRBJ2-1, with D tentatively TRBD1 (7 bases). V dropped 5 bases and J dropped 1 base, with 15 bases sitting between them. Germline CDR1 GTSNPN, CDR2 SVGIG (reference sequence). CDR3 length: 15 residues. This CDR3 reads CAWAPTGRSYNEQFF. The DNA of the CDR3 is TGTGCCTGGGCTCCGACAGGGAGGTCCTACAATGAGCAGTTCTTC.

The chain uses TRBV30 and TRBJ1-6; no clear D. CDR3 length: 11 residues. Germline CDR1 is GTSNPN and CDR2 is SVGIG (reference sequence). Trimming took 5 bases from V and 7 from J, leaving 6 bases between them. The CDR3 DNA sequence: TGTGCCTGGTCCCAAAATTCACCCCTCCACTTT. Translating it yields CAWSQNSPLHF. Together with reference TRBV30 and TRBJ1-6, the CDR3 gives the full variable domain: SQTIHQWPATLVQPVGSPLSLECTVEGTSNPNLYWYRQAAGRGLQLLFYSVGIGQISSEVPQNLSASRPQDRQFILSSKKLLLSDSGFYLCAWSQNSPLHFGNGTRLTVT.

The chain recombines TRBV30 with TRBJ1-5; D perhaps matches TRBD1 (5 bases). Germline CDR1 GTSNPN, CDR2 SVGIG (reference sequence). The CDR3 contains 13 residues. CDR3 protein: CAWGSGGNQPQHF. CDR3 bases: TGTGCTTGGGGCAGCGGGGGAAATCAGCCCCAGCATTTT.

V gene TRBV29-1 combines with J gene TRBJ1-5; D is unresolved. Trimming stripped 3 bases from V and 1 base from J, with 7 bases between. Germline CDR1 reads SQVTM; CDR2 reads ANQGSEA. This CDR3 region has 13 residues. In DNA, the CDR3 is TGCAGCGTTGAGTCTAGGAGCAATCAGCCCCAGCATTTT. Translating gives CSVESRSNQPQHF.

This CDR3 reads CASSQDNSGLVETQYF. CDR3 coding DNA: TGTGCCAGCAGCCAAGATAACTCGGGACTAGTAGAGACCCAGTACTTC. This chain joins TRBV4-2 and TRBJ2-5; 8 bases agree with TRBD2. Germline V gives CDR1 LGHNA, CDR2 YNFKEQ. Trimming cost V 0 bases and J 4 bases; bases outside gene matches: 7. The CDR3 runs to 16 residues.

V and J are TRBV5-1 and TRBJ1-1; no clear D. CDR3 length: 14 residues. The germline V and J ends were trimmed by 5 bases and 1 base, with 12 bases remaining between them. Germline CDR1 is SGHRS and CDR2 is YFSETQ. This chain's CDR3 is CASSPYAENTEAFF. The CDR3 DNA sequence: TGCGCCAGCAGTCCGTACGCTGAGAACACTGAAGCTTTCTTT.

The CDR3 protein is CAWSQVNQPQHF. CDR3 DNA: TGTGCCTGGAGCCAGGTCAATCAGCCCCAGCATTTT. This chain joins TRBV30 and TRBJ1-5, with no clear D. The CDR3 totals 12 residues. Trimming stripped 3 bases from V and 3 bases from J, with 6 bases between. CDR1 and CDR2 (germline): GTSNPN, SVGIG (reference sequence).

This chain links TRBV25-1 with TRBJ2-7; a possible D gene is TRBD2 (6 bases). The germline V gene encodes CDR1 MGHDK and CDR2 SYGVNS. Between the trimmed V and J ends, which lost 8 bases and 1 base, there was a span of 18 bases. This CDR3 region has 15 residues. The CDR3 reads CASGGTAGLSYEQYF. DNA for the CDR3: TGTGCCAGCGGGGGGACGGCAGGGCTTTCCTACGAGCAGTACTTC.